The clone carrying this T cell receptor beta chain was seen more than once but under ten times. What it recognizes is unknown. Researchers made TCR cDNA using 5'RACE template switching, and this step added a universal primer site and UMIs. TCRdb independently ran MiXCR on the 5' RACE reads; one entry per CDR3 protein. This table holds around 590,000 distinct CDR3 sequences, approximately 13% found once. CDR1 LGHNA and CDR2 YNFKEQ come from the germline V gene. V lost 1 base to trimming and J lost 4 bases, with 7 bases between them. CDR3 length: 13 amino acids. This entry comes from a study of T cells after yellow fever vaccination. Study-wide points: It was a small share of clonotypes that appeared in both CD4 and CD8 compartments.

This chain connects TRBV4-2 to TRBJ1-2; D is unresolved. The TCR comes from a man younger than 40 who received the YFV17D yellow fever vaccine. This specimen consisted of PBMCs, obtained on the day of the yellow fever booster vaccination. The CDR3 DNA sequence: TGTGCCAGCAGCCAAGCGGGATTCTATGGCTACACCTTC. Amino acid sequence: CASSQAGFYGYTF.